This T cell receptor beta chain was obtained from a study of blood T cell repertoires in COVID-19 (dated by TCRdb to 2019 to 2021). Turning to the overall study: Samples covering the acute and convalescent phases of COVID-19 were provided by collaborators in the United States, Italy and Spain. The prospective study material was composed of cDNA or gDNA derived from T cells, B-cell-depleted T cells, or PBMCs. Subjects who had been exposed to COVID-19, were actively infected with it, or had recovered from it provided the deeply sampled blood TCRbeta repertoires that made up the dataset. The repertoires were released in a freely available public database meant as a resource for research on the immune response to SARS-CoV-2. The samples were drawn from the first 160 participants of the ongoing ImmuneRACE study and from 1,254 subjects provided by 6 global collaborators. The sample metadata nearly always contained a de-identified subject ID, COVID-19 status, age in years and sex. Where available, HLA class I and class II types were taken from metadata supplied by the sample provider and were not determined by assay-based typing.

Inclusive of the bounding cysteine and phenylalanine, the CDR3 is 17 residues long. Just CDR3 DNA is preserved here, 51 bases in frame from base 1. V is cut back by 4 bases and J by 6 bases, with 11 bases in the junction unmatched. From the germline V gene (reference sequence), CDR1 is MNHEY and CDR2 is SMNVEV. This clone was seen only once. Its recognized antigen is unknown. Base qualities are missing; no much larger clone stands one base away. What the study reported, not specific to this receptor: How much clinical and demographic metadata was included differed by source and by participant, and the metadata was provided uncurated.

Each collaborating institution followed its own protocols to collect whole blood in K2EDTA tubes. For TCRbeta analysis, collaborators shipped samples as frozen whole blood, isolated PBMCs, or DNA extracted from either of those sample types. TCRbeta CDR3 regions were amplified from genomic DNA by means of the immunoSEQ Assay, a bias-controlled multiplex PCR. The authors processed their data as follows. The number of nucleated cells in each sample was estimated from the amplification of reference gene primers within the assay. Sequence reads were collapsed and filtered to measure the absolute abundance of every unique TCRbeta CDR3 rearrangement. Productive Simpson clonality was computed per sample as the square root of Simpson's diversity index over productive rearrangements. Held by TCRdb, this immuneACCESS table contains in-frame sequences only and omits some clones. Under half of the omission traces to an unresolved V gene where checked; the cause of the rest is unknown. That table gives V, J and clone size, and the DNA gave D and trimming. For this sample there are about 290,000 clones; roughly 80% appear just once. Of the sample, around 4.1% is held by the ten largest clones.

Specimen: peripheral blood. The source is a woman in her forties or fifties with active or convalescent COVID-19. This chain joins TRBV27 to TRBJ2-1; TRBD2 aligns with 11 central bases. The CDR3 amino acid sequence is: CASSSSSTSGKLNEQFF. The DNA reads TGTGCCAGCAGTTCCTCGTCGACTAGCGGGAAACTCAATGAGCAGTTCTTC.